These 18 T cell receptor beta chains were sequenced from one sample in a study of T cells in Graves' hyperthyroidism and ophthalmopathy. Using RNA transcripts as the source, TCR beta CDR3 regions were amplified. The primer set for the first-round RT-PCR of the TCR CDR3 was HTBI. One entry per CDR3 protein, called by TCRdb with MiXCR from the multiplex PCR reads. Of around 530,000 distinct CDR3 sequences listed, approximately 17% were seen once; the top ten hold 15% to 20%. Sequenced material: blood. The receptors were sampled from a woman between 18 and 30 years old with Graves' ophthalmopathy.

This clonotype was counted a few times. CDR3 in amino acids: CASSLATEDNQPQHF. The CDR3 DNA sequence: TGTGCCAGCAGTTTGGCCACAGAGGACAATCAGCCCCAGCATTTT. This chain joins TRBV28 and TRBJ1-5; D is uncertain. Germline assignment: CDR1 MDHEN and CDR2 SYDVKM. Trimming removed 3 bases at V and 3 bases at J, with 12 bases between. The CDR3 extends over 15 amino acids.

As regards this clonotype: At one end the junction does not follow the germline gene, possibly because of a read error. The chain employs TRBV6-2 or TRBV6-3 and TRBJ2-3; D is unresolved. CDR1 is MNHEY, CDR2 SVGEGT, per germline. This CDR3 is 14 amino acids long. The CDR3 DNA reads as TGTGCCAACAGTTACTCTCCCTACTTGAATACGCAGTATTTT. Translated: CANSYSPYLNTQYF.

Remarks on this clonotype: A junction boundary mismatches the germline segment, possibly from a read error. The rearrangement joins TRBV11-2 to TRBJ2-7; D remains ambiguous. The CDR3 totals 16 residues. Germline-derived CDR1 and CDR2 are SGHAT and FQNNGV. CDR3 loop: CASTLGPVTLGYEQYF. In DNA, the CDR3 is TGTGCCAGCACCTTAGGCCCCGTCACCCTGGGCTACGAGCAGTACTTC.

The rearrangement joins TRBV19 to TRBJ1-2, with 7 bases lining up with TRBD1. Losses at the gene ends were 5 bases for V and 4 bases for J; bases not matched to a gene: 4. The length of the CDR3 is 13 residues. CDR1 is LNHDA and CDR2 is SQIVND in the germline V gene (reference sequence). CDR3 region: CASSADRIYGYTF. CDR3 DNA: TGTGCCAGTAGTGCGGACAGGATCTATGGCTACACCTTC.

This chain joins TRBV4-3 and TRBJ1-2; D gene ambiguous. Per the germline V gene, CDR1 is LGHNA and CDR2 is YSLEER. CDR3 length: 15 amino acids. V lost 3 bases and J 4 bases, leaving 15 bases between the germline ends. For the CDR3, the DNA is TGCGCCAGCAGCCAGGTTGTGAGAGGTAGCTATGGCTACACCTTC. It encodes CASSQVVRGSYGYTF.

Ten or more counts support this clonotype. This chain connects TRBV20-1 to TRBJ2-7, with D possibly being TRBD1 or TRBD2 (5 bases each). Germline assignment: CDR1 DFQATT and CDR2 SNEGSKA (reference sequence). The CDR3 covers 15 residues. The V gene lost 0 bases and the J gene lost 3 bases, with 15 bases spanning the gap. The CDR3: CSARDFTGTDYEQYF. The CDR3, as DNA: TGCAGTGCTAGAGATTTCACCGGGACGGACTACGAGCAGTACTTC.

V and J are TRBV27 and TRBJ2-3; D may correspond to TRBD1 or TRBD2 (5 bases each). This CDR3 has 16 amino acids. Trimming cost V 2 bases and J 2 bases, with 14 bases left between them. CDR1 is MNHEY and CDR2 is SMNVEV in the germline V gene (reference sequence). In nucleotides, the CDR3 is TGTGCCAGCAGTTTAGGGTTGAGGGGAGACACAGATACGCAGTATTTT. It specifies CASSLGLRGDTDTQYF.

In its sample, this clonotype was seen a few times. The chain couples TRBV7-2 to TRBJ1-6; 12 nucleotides align to TRBD1. Germline loops: CDR1 SGHTA, CDR2 FQGNSA. The V segment lost 4 bases and the J segment 10 bases; nucleotides outside the gene matches: 11. The CDR3 extends over 17 amino acids. The CDR3 loop is CASSYRGQGAYDSPLHF. The CDR3 coding sequence is TGTGCCAGCAGCTACCGGGGACAGGGGGCGTATGACTCACCCCTCCACTTT.

This clonotype has at least ten counts. This chain links TRBV28 with TRBJ2-3; possibly TRBD1 or TRBD2 for D (5 bases each). Trimming shortened V by 7 bases and J by 4 bases, and 18 bases separated the two germline ends. CDR3 length: 15 residues. Germline loops: CDR1 MDHEN, CDR2 SYDVKM. CDR3 sequence reads: CASKRNRDAPDTQYF. The CDR3 nucleotides read TGTGCCAGCAAACGGAACCGGGACGCGCCAGATACGCAGTATTTT.

This rearrangement joins TRBV19 to TRBJ1-3; D gene uncertain. V was clipped by 7 bases and J by 4 bases, with 5 bases between them. The CDR3 spans 11 residues. Germline V lookup: CDR1 LNHDA, CDR2 SQIVND (reference sequence). CDR3 coding DNA: TGTGCCAGTACCTTGGGAAACACCATATATTTT. Its protein product is CASTLGNTIYF.

The chain combines TRBV5-6 with TRBJ2-1; 7 bases match TRBD2. The germline gives CDR1 SGHDT, CDR2 YYEEEE. J gave up 6 bases and V 2 bases, and 11 bases lay outside the gene matches. There are 16 residues in the CDR3. In DNA, the CDR3 is TGTGCCAGCAGCTTTTTAGGGTCGCGGGAGACCAATGAGCAGTTCTTC. Residues: CASSFLGSRETNEQFF.

The table lists this clonotype with many counts. The V call is TRBV6-2 or TRBV6-3, the J call TRBJ1-1, with D possibly matching TRBD1 (5 bases). The CDR3 sequence is 13 residues long. The germline V gene has CDR1 MNHEY and CDR2 SVGEGT. V dropped 6 bases and J dropped 7 bases, with 15 bases sitting between them. CDR3 loop: CASRTGGISEAFF. CDR3 sequence (DNA): TGTGCCAGCAGGACGGGGGGAATAAGTGAAGCTTTCTTT.

This clonotype was picked up many times. V is TRBV12-3 or TRBV12-4 and J is TRBJ1-4; the D gene is possibly TRBD1 (6 bases). Trimming shortened V by 8 bases and J by 8 bases, and 15 bases separated the two germline ends. The CDR3 covers 13 residues. The CDR3 nucleotides are TGTGCCAGCGGTCCTACAGGGAAAGAAAAACTGTTTTTT. Translating it yields CASGPTGKEKLFF.

This clonotype was picked up many times. The rearrangement links TRBV6-4 to TRBJ2-1, with 11 bases fitting TRBD2. There are 15 residues in the CDR3. Per germline, CDR1 MRHNA and CDR2 SNTAGT. Trimming removed 6 bases from V and 5 bases from J; junction bases left unmatched: 6. CDR3 in amino acids: CASSETSGGHNEQFF. Here the CDR3 DNA reads TGTGCCAGCAGCGAAACTAGCGGGGGCCACAATGAGCAGTTCTTC.

The chain recombines TRBV13 with TRBJ2-5; 8 bases agree with TRBD1. J gave up 2 bases and V 3 bases, and 8 bases lay outside the gene matches. CDR3 length: 16 residues. CDR1 and CDR2 from the germline V gene are PRHDT and FYEKMQ (reference sequence). For the CDR3, the DNA is TGTGCCAGCAGCTTGGGTTGGACAGGGCTTCAAGAGACCCAGTACTTC. This encodes CASSLGWTGLQETQYF.

This clonotype was seen many times. The CDR3 is CASGLVVGQMNTEAFF. DNA for the CDR3: TGTGCTAGTGGTTTGGTAGTTGGGCAGATGAACACTGAAGCTTTCTTT. The V gene is TRBV12-5, the J gene TRBJ1-1; D gene unclear. In germline, CDR1 is LGHNT, CDR2 FRNRAP. Between the trimmed V and J ends, which lost 0 bases and 0 bases, there was a span of 11 bases. The length of the CDR3 is 16 residues. Supplemented by reference TRBV12-5 and TRBJ1-1, the full variable domain reads DARVTQTPRHKVTEMGQEVTMRCQPILGHNTVFWYRQTMMQGLELLAYFRNRAPLDDSGMPKDRFSAEMPDATLATLKIQPSEPRDSAVYFCASGLVVGQMNTEAFFGQGTRLTVV.

Details on this clonotype: This may arise from a read error, as a much more abundant clone is one base away. V and J are TRBV28 and TRBJ1-2; D is uncertain. This CDR3 has 14 amino acids. V was clipped by 7 bases and J by 4 bases, with 16 bases between them. CDR1 and CDR2 from the germline V gene are MDHEN and SYDVKM. CDR3 coding DNA: TGTGCCAGCACCCCGGAGGCGGTTCTCTATGGCTACACCTTC. Amino acid sequence: CASTPEAVLYGYTF.

Many counts were recorded for this clonotype. The chain carries TRBV30 and TRBJ1-1; no definite D call. The CDR3 loop spans 10 amino acids. CDR1 is GTSNPN and CDR2 is SVGIG in the germline V gene (reference sequence). V shed 2 bases and J shed 12 bases, with 10 bases lying between them. CDR3 sequence (DNA): TGTGCCTGGAGTAGGGAGGCCCCTTTCTTT. As protein: CAWSREAPFF.